This record concerns one T cell receptor (beta chain) sequence. This specimen belongs to a study of blood T cell repertoires in COVID-19. About the study: Spain, Italy and the United States supplied samples that represented acute and convalescent COVID-19. PBMCs, B-cell-depleted T cells, or T cells provided the cDNA or gDNA that made up the material.

V lost 4 bases, J lost 0 bases, and 14 bases lay in between. The germline gives CDR1 KGHDR, CDR2 SFDVKD. The CDR3 extends over 16 amino acids. The data were produced by immunoSEQ multiplex PCR, yet TCRdb's version contains in-frame clones alone and is incomplete. The sample carries under 250,000 clones, roughly 80% recorded once. The TCR comes from a man between 50 and 59 years old with active or convalescent COVID-19. This sequence joins TRBV24-1 and TRBJ1-2; D is possibly TRBD1 (6 bases). The sequenced material came from peripheral blood. CDR3 nucleotide sequence: TGTGCCACCAGTGAGGCTGCCAGGGGCCCTAACTATGGCTACACCTTC. It yields the protein CATSEAARGPNYGYTF.